This TCR beta chain was profiled in a study of regulatory T cells in long-lasting Graves disease. This clonotype has only a few counts. V gave up 3 bases and J gave up 5 bases, with 10 bases separating them. The CDR3 length is 13 residues. CDR1 is LNHDA, CDR2 SQIVND, per germline (reference sequence). Specified time point: persistent/refractory GD, antithyroid drugs over 5 years with positive TRAb. PBMC RNA served as the TCR library source. Sequencing libraries for TCR beta were prepared with iRepertoire HTBI primers and Arm-PCR of CDR3 regions. One entry per CDR3 protein, called by TCRdb with MiXCR from the multiplex PCR reads. Here the sample spans more than 650,000 distinct CDR3 sequences, approximately 29% being singletons.

The receptor was isolated from a female donor with Graves disease. The chain joins TRBV19 to TRBJ2-5; tentatively, D is TRBD2 (5 bases). The sequenced sample was peripheral blood mononuclear cells (PBMCs), obtained when the disease was refractory, from a patient treated with antithyroid drugs. This CDR3 is CASSMGSTETQYF. CDR3 sequence (DNA): TGTGCCAGTAGTATGGGGAGCACGGAGACCCAGTACTTC.